Below, 24 T cell receptor beta chains from the same sample are listed, as sequenced in a study of blood T cell repertoires in COVID-19. Using immunoSEQ multiplex PCR, the repertoire was profiled, and TCRdb retains in-frame clones only, with some absent. The top ten clones hold roughly 2.8% of a sample with 300,000 or so clones, under 90% of them seen once. Material: PBMCs or T cells enriched from blood (not recorded which). The receptors were gathered from a woman in her forties or fifties who had been exposed to COVID-19.

This rearrangement joins TRBV10-3 to TRBJ1-2; perhaps TRBD1 as D (5 bases). CDR1 and CDR2 (germline): ENHRY, SYGVKD. V was cut by 0 bases and J by 4 bases, with 15 bases left in between. This CDR3 contains 16 residues. The CDR3 nucleotides read TGTGCCATCAGTGAGTCCCCCGTAGGGAGGGGCTATGGCTACACCTTC. It yields the protein CAISESPVGRGYGYTF.

This chain connects TRBV19 to TRBJ1-2; D might be TRBD1 (5 bases). Germline CDR1 LNHDA, CDR2 SQIVND (reference sequence). CDR3 length equals 12 residues. V was trimmed by 10 bases and J by 7 bases, leaving 16 bases between them. DNA of the CDR3: TGTGCCATCTCCGGCAGGGAGGGTGGCTACACCTTC. Its protein is CAISGREGGYTF.

The gene calls are TRBV5-1 and TRBJ2-5; TRBD2 matches 12 bases. Germline CDR1 is SGHRS and CDR2 is YFSETQ. This CDR3 comprises 15 residues. The V segment lost 5 bases and the J segment 5 bases; nucleotides outside the gene matches: 7. CDR3: CASREASGGVETQYF. The DNA of the CDR3 is TGCGCCAGCAGGGAGGCTAGCGGGGGGGTCGAGACCCAGTACTTC.

The V gene is TRBV7-2, the J gene TRBJ1-5; 7 nucleotides line up with TRBD1. The V gene end was trimmed by 3 bases and the J gene end by 7 bases; junction bases not matched to a gene: 9. The germline CDR1 and CDR2 sequences are SGHTA and FQGNSA. This CDR3 contains 15 residues. This CDR3 is CASSFRDRTNQPQHF. The CDR3 DNA follows: TGTGCCAGCAGCTTCCGGGACAGAACCAACCAGCCCCAGCATTTT. Based on the CDR3 plus reference TRBV7-2 and TRBJ1-5, the full variable domain is GAGVSQSPSNKVTEKGKDVELRCDPISGHTALYWYRQSLGQGLEFLIYFQGNSAPDKSGLPSDRFSAERTGGSVSTLTIQRTQQEDSAVYLCASSFRDRTNQPQHFGDGTRLSIL.

V usage is TRBV10-2 and J usage is TRBJ2-3, with 8 bases aligning to TRBD1. In germline, CDR1 is WSHSY, CDR2 SAAADI. The V gene end was trimmed by 6 bases and the J gene end by 1 base; junction bases not matched to a gene: 6. The CDR3 covers 15 residues. CDR3 in DNA: TGCGCCAGCAGCAATAAGGGACAGGGCACAGATACGCAGTATTTT. It specifies CASSNKGQGTDTQYF.

This clone came up once. V gene TRBV4-1 combines with J gene TRBJ2-7, with 8 bases that match TRBD1. V shed 1 base and J 4 bases; nucleotides not matched to a gene: 9. Germline V CDR1 and CDR2: MGHRA, YSYEKL. This CDR3 comprises 16 residues. The CDR3 protein is CASSQGWARGLYEQYF. CDR3 sequence (DNA): TGCGCCAGCAGCCAAGGGTGGGCCAGGGGGCTATACGAGCAGTACTTC.

This chain joins TRBV27 and TRBJ1-2; perhaps TRBD1 as D (5 bases). Trimming removed 0 bases from V and 1 base from J, with 6 bases in between. The length of the CDR3 is 14 residues. Germline CDR1 and CDR2: MNHEY and SMNVEV (reference sequence). This CDR3 is CASSLSGHNYGYTF. CDR3 sequence (DNA): TGTGCCAGCAGTTTATCAGGACATAACTATGGCTACACCTTC.

This rearrangement joins TRBV2 to TRBJ1-3, with 7 positions matching TRBD1. V lost 8 bases to trimming and J lost 4 bases; unmatched junction nucleotides: 11. Germline CDR1 SNHLY, CDR2 FYNNEI. This CDR3 contains 15 residues. The CDR3 region is CASHGLTGKGNTIYF. The CDR3 DNA is TGTGCCAGCCACGGGCTGACAGGGAAAGGAAACACCATATATTTT. The full variable domain, rest sourced from reference TRBV2 and TRBJ1-3, is EPEVTQTPSHQVTQMGQEVILRCVPISNHLYFYWYRQILGQKVEFLVSFYNNEISEKSEIFDDQFSVERPDGSNFTLKIRSTKLEDSAMYFCASHGLTGKGNTIYFGEGSWLTVV.

This chain uses TRBV7-2 with TRBJ2-1, with 8 bases identical to TRBD2. Germline trimming cut 4 bases from V and 7 bases from J; bases unmatched to any gene: 18. The CDR3 spans 18 residues. Germline values: CDR1 SGHTA, CDR2 FQGNSA. DNA for the CDR3: TGTGCCAGCAGCTCTAGGGGGACTAGTATCCCGAACATTAATGAGCAGTTCTTC. Encoded protein: CASSSRGTSIPNINEQFF.

CDR3 amino acids: CASSLEGVRETQYF. As DNA, the CDR3 is TGTGCCAGCAGTTTAGAGGGGGTCCGGGAGACCCAGTACTTC. The chain recombines TRBV28 with TRBJ2-5; D is possibly TRBD1 (6 bases). The CDR3 has 14 residues. Per germline, CDR1 MDHEN and CDR2 SYDVKM. The V gene lost 2 bases and the J gene lost 5 bases, with 12 bases spanning the gap.

This rearrangement joins TRBV21-1 to TRBJ1-4; the table's D call, TRBD1, was not checked against the DNA. TRBV21-1 represents a pseudogene. The CDR3 has 11 amino acids. CDR3 sequence reads: CASSRTDRGVF. Here the CDR3 DNA reads TGTGCCAGCAGCCGGACGGACAGGGGGGTTTTT.

The V and J genes are TRBV5-6 and TRBJ2-3; 7 nucleotides match TRBD1. CDR3 length equals 14 residues. The ends lost 1 base at V and 5 bases at J; junction bases unmatched: 4. Germline CDR1 is SGHDT and CDR2 is YYEEEE. CDR3 residues: CASSLRQGLDTQYF. The DNA of the CDR3 is TGTGCCAGCAGCTTGAGACAGGGATTAGATACGCAGTATTTT.

The gene calls are TRBV27 and TRBJ2-5; weak D call: TRBD1 (5 bases). The germline V gene has CDR1 MNHEY and CDR2 SMNVEV (reference sequence). The CDR3 runs 15 residues. Between the trimmed V and J ends, which lost 2 bases and 2 bases, there was a span of 12 bases. CDR3 sequence: CASSLAGQGQETQYF. DNA for the CDR3: TGTGCCAGCAGTTTAGCCGGACAAGGACAAGAGACCCAGTACTTC.

V and J are TRBV10-1 and TRBJ2-3, with 9 bases that match TRBD2. CDR1 WNHNN and CDR2 SYGVQD come from the germline V gene (reference sequence). V shed 6 bases, J shed 2 bases, and the junction held 12 bases outside the gene matches. This CDR3 has 17 amino acids. The CDR3 DNA reads TGCGCCAGCAGGGGCGGGGGGGCCCTTAGGGACACAGATACGCAGTATTTT. This encodes CASRGGGALRDTDTQYF.

Only one count was recorded for this clone. V usage is TRBV21-1 and J usage is TRBJ1-5; TRBD1, the table's D call, lacks a check against the DNA. TRBV21-1 is recorded as a pseudogene. This CDR3 comprises 16 residues. The CDR3 DNA sequence: TGTGCCAGCAGCATAGACAGGGCCTATAGCAATCAGCCCCAGCATTTT. Translated: CASSIDRAYSNQPQHF.

This clone has a single count. The rearrangement joins TRBV11-1 to TRBJ2-7; D is undetermined. This CDR3 has 15 amino acids. V was pared by 5 bases and J by 3 bases, with 17 bases between. Germline CDR1 is SGHAT and CDR2 is FQDESV (reference sequence). Written as DNA, the CDR3 is TGTGCCAGCAGCAGAACAGCCACGAACTTCTACGAGCAGTACTTC. Residues: CASSRTATNFYEQYF. The complete variable domain, with remaining parts taken from reference TRBV11-1 and TRBJ2-7, reads EAEVAQSPRYKITEKSQAVAFWCDPISGHATLYWYRQILGQGPELLVQFQDESVVDDSQLPKDRFSAERLKGVDSTLKIQPAELGDSAMYLCASSRTATNFYEQYFGPGTRLTVT.

V gene TRBV12-3 or TRBV12-4 combines with J gene TRBJ1-2; D remains ambiguous. The CDR3 spans 13 residues. Trimming cost V 3 bases and J 4 bases, with 9 bases left between them. CDR3 sequence: CASSFEEFYGYTF. CDR3 DNA: TGTGCCAGCAGTTTCGAAGAGTTCTATGGCTACACCTTC.

The chain joins TRBV7-6 to TRBJ2-5, with 8 bases matching TRBD2. V was pared by 1 base and J by 1 base, with 8 bases of the junction left unmatched. CDR1 is SGHVS and CDR2 is FNYEAQ in the germline V gene. The CDR3 contains 17 residues. The CDR3: CASSLDRLAGAQETQYF. CDR3 coding DNA: TGTGCCAGCAGCTTAGATCGGCTAGCGGGCGCCCAAGAGACCCAGTACTTC.

This clone appeared a few times. The chain recombines TRBV28 with TRBJ2-5; D possibly corresponds to TRBD1 (6 bases). This CDR3 is built from 14 residues. CDR1 MDHEN and CDR2 SYDVKM come from the germline V gene. Trimming shortened V by 5 bases and J by 4 bases, and 14 bases separated the two germline ends. The CDR3 sequence is CASSISGQGETQYF. CDR3 nucleotide sequence: TGTGCCAGCAGTATCTCGGGACAAGGAGAGACCCAGTACTTC.

The genes are TRBV5-1 and TRBJ1-2, with D possibly TRBD1 on 6 matching bases. Germline V CDR1 and CDR2: SGHRS, YFSETQ. Deletions cut 2 bases from V and 7 bases from J, with 15 bases between. This CDR3 is 14 amino acids long. The CDR3 protein is CASSFDRKSGGYTF. CDR3 coding DNA: TGCGCCAGCAGCTTCGACAGGAAAAGCGGTGGCTACACCTTC.

As DNA, the CDR3 is TGTGCCAGCTCATCGGACTACACTGAAGCTTTCTTT. It yields the protein CASSSDYTEAFF. The chain uses TRBV18 and TRBJ1-1; D unresolved. The CDR3 consists of 12 residues. The V gene's germline CDR1 is KGHSH and CDR2 LQKENI. The V end lost 5 bases, the J end lost 3 bases, and 7 bases lay between the germline ends.

The genes are TRBV3-1 (or the pseudogene TRBV3-2) and TRBJ1-1; 9 nucleotides match TRBD1. Germline V gene data show CDR1 as LGHDT and CDR2 as YNNKEL (reference sequence). The V segment lost 2 bases and the J segment 7 bases; nucleotides outside the gene matches: 8. This CDR3 contains 15 residues. For the CDR3, the DNA is TGTGCCAGCAGCCAACCCGGGACAGGGTCCCTTGAAGCTTTCTTT. This codes for CASSQPGTGSLEAFF.

This clone appeared a few times. This chain links TRBV18 with TRBJ1-2; unclear D gene. Trimming removed 3 bases from V and 2 bases from J, with 7 bases in between. Germline V gives CDR1 KGHSH, CDR2 LQKENI. This CDR3 comprises 13 residues. In DNA form, the CDR3 reads TGTGCCAGCTCACCTGCCAGAAACTATGGCTACACCTTC. Encoded protein: CASSPARNYGYTF.

V usage is TRBV30 and J usage is TRBJ2-5; 10 nucleotides agree with TRBD2. The ends lost 5 bases at V and 2 bases at J; junction bases unmatched: 5. The germline gives CDR1 GTSNPN, CDR2 SVGIG (reference sequence). CDR3 length: 14 residues. The CDR3 reads CAWGQTSGQETQYF. CDR3 bases: TGTGCCTGGGGCCAGACTAGCGGGCAAGAGACCCAGTACTTC. Supplemented by reference TRBV30 and TRBJ2-5, the full variable domain reads SQTIHQWPATLVQPVGSPLSLECTVEGTSNPNLYWYRQAAGRGLQLLFYSVGIGQISSEVPQNLSASRPQDRQFILSSKKLLLSDSGFYLCAWGQTSGQETQYFGPGTRLLVL.